A selection of T cell receptor beta chains follows, all from one sample in a study of CD8 T cells in ankylosing spondylitis. Each CDR3 protein gets one entry after TCRdb re-called the 5' RACE reads with MiXCR. The sample includes under 250,000 distinct CDR3 sequences, roughly 8.2% seen only once; the top ten take around 5.1%. Sequencing was done on a sample of blood, either unsorted or a sorted T cell fraction (not recorded which). The receptors were sampled from a female donor with ankylosing spondylitis or in good health (not recorded which). CDR3s include the opening cysteine and the closing phenylalanine or tryptophan. The D gene is left open where the match is weak. Only part of the rows carry a size: once, few, many, or a class if the clone is expanded.

CASSSGLTQETQYF	TGTGCCAGCAGCTCCGGACTAACTCAAGAGACCCAGTACTTC	TRBJ2-5	NA	TRBV7-2	many
CASSQGVGNGNTIYF	TGTGCCAGCAGCCAAGGGGTAGGGAACGGAAACACCATATATTTT	TRBJ1-3	NA	TRBV3-1	many
CASTVGILGETQYF	TGTGCCAGCACGGTGGGGATTCTAGGCGAGACCCAGTACTTC	TRBJ2-5	NA	TRBV6-1	many
CASSTGAGVGETQYF	TGTGCCAGCAGCACAGGGGCGGGAGTGGGAGAGACCCAGTACTTC	TRBJ2-5	NA	TRBV5-6	many
CSAGLAGYEQYF	TGCAGTGCTGGGCTAGCGGGGTACGAGCAGTACTTC	TRBJ2-7	TRBD2	TRBV20-1	many
CASSDRKTGELFF	TGTGCCAGCAGTGACCGTAAGACCGGGGAGCTGTTTTTT	TRBJ2-2	NA	TRBV28	many
CASSHNTGVNTGELFF	TGTGCCAGCAGCCACAATACAGGGGTGAACACCGGGGAGCTGTTTTTT	TRBJ2-2	TRBD1	TRBV5-5	many
CASSRVYRGPYEQYF	TGTGCCAGCAGCCGCGTTTACAGGGGTCCCTACGAGCAGTACTTC	TRBJ2-7	TRBD1	TRBV3-1	many
CASSSLSSAKNIQYF	TGTGCCAGCAGTTCCCTCTCTTCGGCCAAAAACATTCAGTACTTC	TRBJ2-4	NA	TRBV27	many
CASSLPDRGINEQYF	TGTGCCAGCAGCTTACCTGACAGGGGGATCAACGAGCAGTACTTC	TRBJ2-7	TRBD1	TRBV5-5	many
CSARAPGQGRETQYF	TGCAGTGCTAGGGCGCCGGGACAGGGGAGGGAGACCCAGTACTTC	TRBJ2-5	TRBD1	TRBV20-1	many
CASSDTTPETQYF	TGTGCCAGCAGTGACACAACCCCAGAGACCCAGTACTTC	TRBJ2-5	NA	TRBV3-1	many
CASSRDLATGPSNEQFF	TGCGCCAGCAGCCGGGACCTAGCGACAGGTCCCTCCAATGAGCAGTTCTTC	TRBJ2-1	NA	TRBV4-3	many
CVSSLAKNNEQLF	TGCGTCAGCAGCTTGGCGAAGAACAATGAGCAGCTCTTC	TRBJ2-1	NA	TRBV5-1	NA
CASSQTKDSFYEQYF	TGCGCCAGCAGCCAGACAAAGGACAGTTTCTACGAGCAGTACTTC	TRBJ2-7	NA	TRBV4-3	many
CSASRTGNEQFF	TGCAGTGCTAGTAGGACAGGGAATGAGCAGTTCTTC	TRBJ2-1	TRBD1	TRBV20-1	many
CATRPAGQTVYGYTF	TGTGCCACCCGGCCGGCGGGGCAGACGGTCTATGGCTACACCTTC	TRBJ1-2	NA	TRBV28	many
CASSQDRGQGAYEQYF	TGCGCCAGCAGCCAAGATCGGGGACAGGGGGCCTACGAGCAGTACTTC	TRBJ2-7	TRBD1	TRBV4-3	many
CASSPPGGYGYTF	TGTGCCAGCAGCCCCCCCGGGGGCTATGGCTACACCTTC	TRBJ1-2	NA	TRBV6-1	many
CSAISSTGSGNTIYF	TGCAGTGCCATAAGCTCTACAGGGTCCGGAAACACCATATATTTT	TRBJ1-3	NA	TRBV20-1	many
CASSRGRSGELFF	TGTGCCAGCAGCCGCGGACGATCCGGGGAGCTGTTTTTT	TRBJ2-2	NA	TRBV6-2/TRBV6-3	many
CSVAAGGPGEQYF	TGCAGCGTTGCAGCGGGAGGGCCTGGTGAGCAGTACTTC	TRBJ2-7	TRBD2	TRBV29-1	many
CASSLHRGSTTNEQFF	TGTGCCAGCAGTTTACACAGGGGGAGTACGACTAATGAGCAGTTCTTC	TRBJ2-1	TRBD1	TRBV12-3/TRBV12-4	many
CASSLSRWGEQYF	TGTGCCAGCAGCTTAAGTCGCTGGGGCGAGCAGTACTTC	TRBJ2-7	NA	TRBV7-2	many
CASSTSGTYEQYF	TGTGCCAGCTCTACTAGCGGGACTTACGAGCAGTACTTC	TRBJ2-7	TRBD2	TRBV28	many
CSALYSNQPQHF	TGCAGTGCCCTCTATAGCAATCAGCCCCAGCATTTT	TRBJ1-5	NA	TRBV20-1	many
CASRSGGYTF	TGTGCCAGCAGGTCGGGGGGCTACACCTTC	TRBJ1-2	NA	TRBV6-1	many
CASSQDKFGPDSNQPQHF	TGTGCCAGCAGCCAAGATAAGTTCGGGCCCGATAGCAATCAGCCCCAGCATTTT	TRBJ1-5	NA	TRBV4-2	many
CASSSPGNNEQFF	TGCGCCAGCAGCTCCCCAGGGAACAATGAGCAGTTCTTC	TRBJ2-1	NA	TRBV5-1	few
CSAFGLAGLNTGELFF	TGCAGTGCCTTCGGACTAGCGGGATTGAACACCGGGGAGCTGTTTTTT	TRBJ2-2	TRBD2	TRBV20-1	many
CASSLGKRASTDTQYF	TGCGCCAGCAGCTTGGGCAAGCGTGCTAGCACAGATACGCAGTATTTT	TRBJ2-3	NA	TRBV5-1	many
CASSPKGGADTEAFF	TGTGCCAGCTCACCTAAAGGGGGGGCGGACACTGAAGCTTTCTTT	TRBJ1-1	NA	TRBV18	many
CASSPGARADTQYF	TGTGCCAGCAGCCCCGGGGCTAGAGCAGATACGCAGTATTTT	TRBJ2-3	NA	TRBV6-1	many
CASSQAQASYEQYF	TGCGCCAGCAGCCAAGCACAGGCCTCCTACGAGCAGTACTTC	TRBJ2-7	NA	TRBV4-3	many
CASGVWAEQYF	TGTGCCAGCGGTGTTTGGGCTGAGCAGTACTTC	TRBJ2-7	NA	TRBV27	many
CASSERQGWGNNQPQHF	TGTGCCAGCAGTGAGAGACAGGGGTGGGGTAACAATCAGCCCCAGCATTTT	TRBJ1-5	TRBD1	TRBV12-3/TRBV12-4	many
CASSEVAGLNEQFF	TGTGCCAGTAGTGAGGTAGCGGGCCTCAATGAGCAGTTCTTC	TRBJ2-1	TRBD2	TRBV19	many
CASRPSGNTEAFF	TGTGCCAGCAGACCCTCGGGGAACACTGAAGCTTTCTTT	TRBJ1-1	NA	TRBV6-2/TRBV6-3	few
CASSLIRVAGQAETQYF	TGTGCCAGCAGCTTAATCCGAGTAGCGGGTCAGGCAGAGACCCAGTACTTC	TRBJ2-5	TRBD2	TRBV7-6	many
CASSLEWISGNHEQFF	TGTGCCAGCAGCTTAGAGTGGATTAGCGGGAACCATGAGCAGTTCTTC	TRBJ2-1	TRBD2	TRBV7-2	NA
CSVTVGGVEAFF	TGCAGCGTGACTGTGGGGGGCGTGGAGGCTTTCTTT	TRBJ1-1	NA	TRBV29-1	many
CASSSRGGDLNEKLFF	TGTGCCAGCAGCTCCCGAGGGGGTGACTTGAATGAAAAACTGTTTTTT	TRBJ1-4	NA	TRBV7-9	NA
CASRADPGGGEQFF	TGTGCCAGCAGAGCTGACCCTGGGGGTGGCGAGCAGTTCTTC	TRBJ2-1	NA	TRBV6-4	many
CASSPMAGQTFRQFF	TGTGCCAGCAGCCCAATGGCAGGACAAACCTTCAGGCAGTTCTTC	TRBJ2-1	NA	TRBV2	NA
CASSYRGTEYGYTF	TGTGCCAGCAGCTACCGCGGGACAGAGTACGGCTACACCTTC	TRBJ1-2	TRBD1	TRBV7-2	many
CASSLYHEQFF	TGTGCCAGCAGCTTATACCATGAGCAGTTCTTC	TRBJ2-1	NA	TRBV7-2	many
CASSLGGGTVSYNEQFF	TGTGCCAGCAGCTTAGGGGGAGGGACAGTTTCCTACAATGAGCAGTTCTTC	TRBJ2-1	NA	TRBV7-8	many
CSALQGNGYTF	TGCAGTGCTCTACAGGGGAATGGCTACACCTTC	TRBJ1-2	TRBD1	TRBV20-1	many